The 14 T cell receptor beta chains presented below share a single source sample, sequenced in a study of blood T cell repertoires in COVID-19. Some clones are missing from TCRdb's copy, which holds only in-frame ones; the method was immunoSEQ multiplex PCR. The repertoire holds 90,000 or so clones, with about nine tenths as singletons. Source material: peripheral blood. These receptor sequences come from a man younger than 30 with COVID-19, enrolled during active disease.

This chain joins TRBV27 and TRBJ1-1; D ambiguous. The CDR3 has 13 amino acids. The V gene lost 2 bases and the J gene lost 6 bases, with 10 bases spanning the gap. Germline values: CDR1 MNHEY, CDR2 SMNVEV (reference sequence). CDR3: CASSLIWRAEAFF. In DNA form, the CDR3 reads TGTGCCAGCAGTTTAATATGGAGGGCTGAAGCTTTCTTT.

The rearrangement joins TRBV28 to TRBJ1-1; the D gene is possibly TRBD1 (5 bases). CDR3 length equals 12 residues. Per the germline V gene, CDR1 is MDHEN and CDR2 is SYDVKM. The V end was cut by 6 bases, the J end by 6 bases, with 11 bases between. CDR3 sequence (DNA): TGTGCCAGCAGACGCGGGGGGGCTGAAGCTTTCTTT. Its translation: CASRRGGAEAFF. Drawing the rest from reference TRBV28 and TRBJ1-1, the complete variable domain is DVKVTQSSRYLVKRTGEKVFLECVQDMDHENMFWYRQDPGLGLRLIYFSYDVKMKEKGDIPEGYSVSREKKERFSLILESASTNQTSMYLCASRRGGAEAFFGQGTRLTVV.

Comment on this clone: Germline is not matched at one junction end, which may reflect a read error. The CDR3 region is CASSPDPSGGEKLLF. The CDR3 DNA follows: TGTGCCAGCAGTCCTGATCCCTCGGGGGGTGAAAAACTGCTTTTT. The chain is built from TRBV27 and TRBJ1-4; D might be TRBD1 (5 bases). Germline CDR1 and CDR2: MNHEY and SMNVEV (reference sequence). The CDR3 runs 15 residues. The full variable domain, its missing parts supplied by reference TRBV27 and TRBJ1-4, is EAQVTQNPRYLITVTGKKLTVTCSQNMNHEYMSWYRQDPGLGLRQIYYSMNVEVTDKGDVPEGYKVSRKEKRNFPLILESPSPNQTSLYFCASSPDPSGGEKLLFGSGTQLSVL.

The chain uses TRBV6-5 and TRBJ1-4; D might be TRBD1 (6 bases). This CDR3 has 15 residues. Germline V lookup: CDR1 MNHEY, CDR2 SVGAGI. V lost 6 bases and J 1 base, leaving 12 bases between the germline ends. CDR3 residues: CASRLNRETNEKLFF. As DNA, the CDR3 is TGTGCCAGCAGGCTAAACAGGGAAACTAATGAAAAACTGTTTTTT.

The V gene is TRBV18, the J gene TRBJ2-7; 10 bases map to TRBD1. Germline values: CDR1 KGHSH, CDR2 LQKENI. The J segment lost 4 bases and the V segment lost 3 bases, leaving 6 bases of the junction unmatched. This CDR3 spans 15 amino acids. CDR3 protein: CASSPPGQGFYEQYF. The CDR3, as DNA: TGTGCCAGCTCACCTCCGGGACAGGGGTTTTACGAGCAGTACTTC.

The chain is built from TRBV5-1 and TRBJ2-1; 10 bases line up with TRBD2. Germline CDR1 is SGHRS and CDR2 is YFSETQ. With 4 bases clipped from V and 4 bases from J, the junction kept 8 bases outside the gene matches. The CDR3 length is 16 residues. CDR3 loop: CASSLALAGTYNEQFF. DNA of the CDR3: TGCGCCAGCAGCCTCGCACTAGCGGGAACTTACAATGAGCAGTTCTTC.

The J gene is TRBJ2-1, the V gene TRBV28; 7 positions match TRBD1. This CDR3 spans 15 amino acids. Trimming at V came to 2 bases and at J to 7 bases, leaving 8 bases not matched to a gene. From germline, CDR1 is MDHEN and CDR2 SYDVKM. The CDR3 protein is CASSLTGVYENEQFF. In DNA, the CDR3 is TGTGCCAGCAGTTTAACAGGGGTTTATGAGAATGAGCAGTTCTTC.

V usage is TRBV13 and J usage is TRBJ1-1; D perhaps matches TRBD1 (6 bases). This CDR3 is built from 14 residues. Germline V gene lookup returns CDR1 PRHDT and CDR2 FYEKMQ (reference sequence). V was cut by 5 bases and J by 6 bases, with 16 bases left in between. The CDR3 nucleotides read TGTGCCAGCAGCATCGCAACAGGGCCCCCTGAAGCTTTCTTT. Its translation: CASSIATGPPEAFF.

The chain carries TRBV11-2 and TRBJ1-2; D gene uncertain. The CDR3 is made up of 14 amino acids. Trimming left V 3 bases short and J 2 bases short, with 10 bases between. Germline lookup yields CDR1 SGHAT and CDR2 FQNNGV. CDR3: CASSFAGRNYGYTF. The CDR3 nucleotides are TGTGCCAGCAGCTTTGCGGGGAGGAACTATGGCTACACCTTC.

The chain recombines TRBV6-2 or TRBV6-3 with TRBJ2-2; 10 nucleotides align to TRBD1. V shed 2 bases and J 4 bases; nucleotides not matched to a gene: 4. This CDR3 comprises 16 residues. The germline V gene encodes CDR1 MNHEY and CDR2 SVGEGT. CDR3 protein: CASSYGGQGRTGELFF. The CDR3, as DNA: TGTGCCAGCAGTTACGGGGGACAGGGGCGCACCGGGGAGCTGTTTTTT.

The chain couples TRBV11-3 to TRBJ2-5, with 8 bases matching TRBD2. This CDR3 is 16 amino acids long. V lost 1 base, J lost 4 bases, and 8 bases stayed unmatched. CDR1 is SGHNT and CDR2 is YENEEA in the germline V gene. The CDR3 nucleotides read TGTGCCAGCAGCTTAGGTTTGCGGGAGGAAAGAGAGACCCAGTACTTC. This sequence encodes CASSLGLREERETQYF.

This rearrangement joins TRBV10-3 to TRBJ1-1, with TRBD1 matching 7 bases. The CDR3 totals 13 residues. Germline values: CDR1 ENHRY, CDR2 SYGVKD. Trimming at V came to 7 bases and at J to 0 bases, leaving 2 bases not matched to a gene. The CDR3 spells CAIKTGVNTEAFF. CDR3 bases: TGTGCCATCAAAACAGGGGTGAACACTGAAGCTTTCTTT.

The rearrangement joins TRBV5-4 to TRBJ2-3; 9 nucleotides align to TRBD2. The ends lost 1 base at V and 4 bases at J; junction bases unmatched: 7. This CDR3 has 16 amino acids. CDR1 and CDR2 (germline): SGHNT, YYREEE (reference sequence). The CDR3 DNA sequence: TGTGCCAGCAGCTTGAGTCCGGGACTAGCCCCAGATACGCAGTATTTT. It translates to CASSLSPGLAPDTQYF.

CDR3 coding DNA: TGTGCCAGCAGCTCCCGGGACTATAGACAAGAGACCCAGTACTTC. Amino acids: CASSSRDYRQETQYF. The chain carries TRBV9 and TRBJ2-5; 7 nucleotides match TRBD2. J lost 2 bases, V lost 4 bases, and 8 bases had no gene match. CDR3 length: 15 amino acids. Germline CDR1 SGDLS, CDR2 YYNGEE.